This TCR beta chain was sequenced during a study of cytomegalovirus exposure and HLA in healthy donors. The wider study: In a later analysis, the roughly 130 validation repertoires were reported to have used the same platform as the roughly 670 first-cohort repertoires.

General study points: In vitro, a few CMV-associated chains proved specific for CMV antigens. Associated with cytomegalovirus, according to the listing, were fewer than 200 TCR beta chains.

The CDR3 is 16 residues long. Germline CDR1 MDHEN, CDR2 SYDVKM. J gave up 4 bases and V 5 bases, and 12 bases lay outside the gene matches. Using immunoSEQ multiplex PCR, the repertoire was profiled, and TCRdb retains in-frame clones only, with some absent. Of around 65,000 clones listed, about 91% are singletons. The donors formed part of the approximately 120-subject validation cohort, distinct from the approximately 670-subject first cohort. A note on this clone: Its cognate antigen is unknown.

V is TRBV28 and J is TRBJ2-7; the match to TRBD1 covers 9 bases. The sample was PBMCs. The TCR originated in a man aged 18 to 29 in good health and CMV-seropositive. The CDR3 loop is CASSRTGASGLYEQYF. The CDR3 region has the DNA TGTGCCAGCAGTCGGACAGGGGCCAGCGGCCTTTACGAGCAGTACTTC.